Below are 12 T cell receptor beta chains sequenced from a single sample in a study of T cell clonotyping in hematopoietic cell transplantation. The table came from immunoSEQ multiplex PCR; TCRdb's copy has only in-frame clones and leaves some out. The table has 13,000 to 15,000 clones, around 62% seen once. Sequences were obtained from PBMCs. All receptors derive from a human donor who either received an allogeneic hematopoietic cell transplant for a myeloid malignancy or was a related donor (not recorded which). Some clones in this sample may be carry-over from other donors' samples.

The rearrangement uses TRBV4-3 and TRBJ1-2; D not certain. In germline, CDR1 is LGHNA, CDR2 YSLEER. Trimming removed 3 bases from V and 3 bases from J, with 8 bases in between. This CDR3 is built from 13 residues. The DNA for the CDR3 is TGCGCCAGCAGCCACCGGGGTGACTATGGCTACACCTTC. Its translation is CASSHRGDYGYTF.

This clone came up once. The J gene is TRBJ2-3, the V gene TRBV2; no firm D call. Trimming removed 6 bases at V and 6 bases at J, with 7 bases between. This CDR3 spans 11 amino acids. CDR1 and CDR2 (germline): SNHLY, FYNNEI. The CDR3 sequence is CASRASDTQYF. The CDR3 region has the DNA TGTGCCAGCAGGGCTTCGGATACGCAGTATTTT.

The J gene is TRBJ2-7, the V gene TRBV30; TRBD1 aligns across 7 bases. With V trimmed by 4 bases and J by 3 bases, 6 bases remained unmatched. Germline assignment: CDR1 GTSNPN and CDR2 SVGIG (reference sequence). The CDR3 loop spans 13 amino acids. CDR3 sequence (DNA): TGTGCCTGGACGGGACAGCCGATCTACGAGCAGTACTTC. This encodes CAWTGQPIYEQYF.

This clone is medium-sized. The V and J genes are TRBV6-1 and TRBJ2-7; D not resolved. Germline CDR1 and CDR2: MNHNS and SASEGT. The CDR3 length is 14 residues. V was clipped by 7 bases and J by 7 bases, with 20 bases between them. The CDR3 region is CASTQRTGPWEQYF. CDR3 DNA sequence: TGTGCCAGCACCCAAAGGACGGGCCCCTGGGAGCAGTACTTC.

The J gene is TRBJ2-7, the V gene TRBV10-2, with 8 positions matching TRBD2. This CDR3 comprises 12 residues. With 4 bases clipped from V and 6 bases from J, the junction kept 2 bases outside the gene matches. Germline CDR1 is WSHSY and CDR2 is SAAADI. CDR3: CASSGAGGEQYF. For the CDR3, the DNA is TGCGCCAGCAGTGGGGCGGGGGGCGAGCAGTACTTC.

This clone was picked up a small number of times. The gene calls are TRBV6-5 and TRBJ2-5; D is uncertain. CDR3 length: 14 amino acids. Germline loops: CDR1 MNHEY, CDR2 SVGAGI. V gave up 2 bases and J gave up 4 bases, with 11 bases separating them. CDR3 protein: CASSYGVIAETQYF. The DNA of the CDR3 is TGTGCCAGCAGTTACGGGGTTATAGCAGAGACCCAGTACTTC.

The chain combines TRBV30 with TRBJ1-2; no reliable D call. Trimming removed 0 bases at V and 8 bases at J, with 7 bases between. The germline V gene has CDR1 GTSNPN and CDR2 SVGIG (reference sequence). CDR3 length equals 11 residues. Written as DNA, the CDR3 is TGTGCCTGGAGTGTACTCGGGGGCTACACCTTC. This encodes CAWSVLGGYTF.

The rearrangement joins TRBV2 to TRBJ2-7; D unclear. V shed 6 bases and J shed 5 bases, with 17 bases lying between them. Germline CDR1 is SNHLY and CDR2 is FYNNEI. The CDR3 consists of 14 residues. CDR3 sequence reads: CASRRQLTSNEQYF. CDR3 sequence (DNA): TGTGCCAGCAGGCGACAACTTACGAGCAACGAGCAGTACTTC.

V gene TRBV30 combines with J gene TRBJ1-2; D unresolved. V dropped 0 bases and J dropped 5 bases, with 10 bases sitting between them. The CDR3 consists of 13 residues. Germline V gives CDR1 GTSNPN, CDR2 SVGIG (reference sequence). This CDR3 is CAWSVDNYYGYTF. For the CDR3, the DNA is TGTGCCTGGAGTGTCGACAACTATTATGGCTACACCTTC.

CDR3 bases: TGCGCCAGCAGCCAAGATGGATTCCGGGAGCTGTTTTTT. It yields the protein CASSQDGFRELFF. J is TRBJ2-2 and V is TRBV4-3; no clear D. Germline-derived CDR1 and CDR2 are LGHNA and YSLEER. The CDR3 contains 13 residues. Trimming removed 0 bases at V and 9 bases at J, with 8 bases between.

The chain is built from TRBV11-3 and TRBJ2-1; D gene uncertain. Germline lookup yields CDR1 SGHNT and CDR2 YENEEA. V was trimmed by 6 bases and J by 2 bases, leaving 14 bases between them. CDR3 length: 15 amino acids. The CDR3 spells CASRPTSEPYNEQFF. The CDR3 DNA sequence: TGTGCCAGCAGACCGACCAGCGAACCCTACAATGAGCAGTTCTTC.

The chain combines TRBV7-6 with TRBJ1-2; D uncertain. Per germline, CDR1 SGHVS and CDR2 FNYEAQ. The CDR3 length is 14 residues. Trimming left V 5 bases short and J 2 bases short, with 12 bases between. The CDR3 nucleotides read TGTGCCAGCAGCGCCAATGGGGTAAACTATGGCTACACCTTC. Translating it yields CASSANGVNYGYTF. The full variable domain, completed using reference TRBV7-6 and TRBJ1-2, is GAGVSQSPRYKVTKRGQDVALRCDPISGHVSLYWYRQALGQGPEFLTYFNYEAQQDKSGLPNDRFSAERPEGSISTLTIQRTEQRDSAMYRCASSANGVNYGYTFGSGTRLTVV.